The clone carrying this TCR beta chain turned up a few times. Any gene name here is a mouse gene name. The read falls 1 residue short of the CDR3 end, and the missing part is taken from the germline J gene. Measured with immunoSEQ multiplex PCR; TCRdb has only the in-frame clones, and not every one. The sample contains 6,500 to 7,000 clones, 50% of which appear only once. Specified time point: mouse harvest day 7 after allogeneic transplant. Each mouse received 10^7 T-cell-depleted marrow cells plus 10^6 splenic CD5+ T cells by tail vein. The entry originates in a study of tissue T cells after allogeneic stem cell transplantation. Trimming at V came to 0 bases and at J to 4 bases, leaving 4 bases not matched to a gene. Per the germline V gene, CDR1 is SNHLY and CDR2 is FYNGKV (reference sequence). The CDR3 runs to 15 residues.

The receptor was derived from a female BALB/c mouse given C57BL/6 T cells with graft-versus-host disease after an allogeneic hematopoietic cell transplant. Sequencing was carried out using gut tissue. The genes are TRBV3 and TRBJ2-7, with TRBD2 identical over 9 bases. CDR3 bases read: TGTGCCAGCAGCTTAGCGCCTACTGGGGGGTATGAACAGTAC. Translation gives CASSLAPTGGYEQY. The complete CDR3 protein is CASSLAPTGGYEQYF.